One and the same sample provided the 16 T cell receptor beta chains below, sequenced in a study of blood T cell repertoires in COVID-19. The assay was immunoSEQ multiplex PCR, and TCRdb's table has in-frame clones only and misses some. The sample has 99,000 or so clones; about 89% are singletons. Sequenced sample: peripheral blood. These receptors were obtained from a human donor in a cohort sampled during active COVID-19.

The chain recombines TRBV20-1 with TRBJ1-1; maybe TRBD1 (6 bases). The CDR3 sequence is 11 residues long. V was pared by 6 bases and J by 7 bases, with 12 bases between. Germline V gene sequence: CDR1 DFQATT, CDR2 SNEGSKA (reference sequence). The CDR3 nucleotides read TGCAGTGCCAGGACAGCTAATGAAGCTTTCTTT. Its protein product is CSARTANEAFF.

This chain connects TRBV5-3 to TRBJ1-4, with TRBD1 as a possible D gene (6 bases). TRBV5-3 is filed as an ORF, its function uncertain. This CDR3 contains 13 residues. The V end was cut by 4 bases, the J end by 9 bases, with 13 bases between. The CDR3 DNA sequence: TGTGCCAGAAGCGGGGGACATCTTAAAAAACTGTTTTTT. It is translated as CARSGGHLKKLFF.

The chain combines TRBV12-3 or TRBV12-4 with TRBJ2-5, with a tentative D call TRBD2 (5 bases). The CDR3 contains 12 residues. V lost 6 bases to trimming and J lost 5 bases, with 10 bases between them. The CDR3: CASSSTRETQYF. CDR3 bases: TGTGCCAGCAGCTCCACTAGGGAGACCCAGTACTTC.

This rearrangement joins TRBV19 to TRBJ1-2; no definite D call. With 3 bases removed from V and 7 bases from J, the gap between germline ends came to 12 bases. CDR1 and CDR2 (germline): LNHDA, SQIVND (reference sequence). This CDR3 is 13 amino acids long. The CDR3 reads CASSMGAVAGYTF. The CDR3 DNA reads as TGTGCCAGTAGTATGGGAGCAGTGGCTGGCTACACCTTC.

As to this clone: One junction end does not reproduce the germline sequence, and a read error may be involved. The chain combines TRBV7-7 with TRBJ2-1; 8 bases agree with TRBD2. The CDR3 sequence is 15 residues long. Germline V gene sequence: CDR1 SSHAT, CDR2 FNYEAQ (reference sequence). The CDR3 nucleotides are TGTGCTAGCAGCCCGGGGGGGGCGCGCTACAATGAGCAGTTCTTC. Translated: CASSPGGARYNEQFF.

CDR3 amino acids: CASSPGTGGMNTEAFF. The CDR3 coding sequence is TGTGCCAGCTCACCAGGGACAGGGGGAATGAACACTGAAGCTTTCTTT. The V gene is TRBV18, the J gene TRBJ1-1; 11 bases agree with TRBD1. CDR1 is KGHSH and CDR2 is LQKENI in the germline V gene. This CDR3 is built from 16 residues. The V and J ends lost 2 bases and 0 bases, in that order; junction bases with no gene match: 2.

V usage is TRBV10-2 and J usage is TRBJ2-3; TRBD2 is a possible D gene (6 bases). Germline V gene sequence: CDR1 WSHSY, CDR2 SAAADI. The CDR3 extends over 13 amino acids. V lost 1 base to trimming and J lost 4 bases, with 6 bases between them. CDR3 region: CASSEWGADTQYF. Here the CDR3 DNA reads TGCGCCAGCAGTGAGTGGGGGGCAGATACGCAGTATTTT.

CDR3 sequence reads: CASSLAGGNEQFF. The CDR3, as DNA: TGTGCCAGCAGCTTGGCCGGCGGGAATGAGCAGTTCTTC. The chain combines TRBV5-6 with TRBJ2-1; D may be TRBD2 (5 bases). The CDR3 runs to 13 residues. V gave up 0 bases and J gave up 7 bases, with 8 bases separating them. Germline CDR1 SGHDT, CDR2 YYEEEE.

This chain links TRBV10-2 with TRBJ2-1, with TRBD2 matching 9 bases. The CDR3 contains 14 residues. V was clipped by 5 bases and J by 3 bases; unmatched bases: 2. The germline CDR1 and CDR2 sequences are WSHSY and SAAADI. The CDR3 spells CASSLLAGYNEQFF. The CDR3 DNA is TGCGCCAGCAGTCTACTAGCGGGCTACAATGAGCAGTTCTTC.

J is TRBJ2-2 and V is TRBV4-1; possibly TRBD2 for D (6 bases). Deletions cut 1 base from V and 1 base from J, with 7 bases between. The germline V gene has CDR1 MGHRA and CDR2 YSYEKL. The CDR3 runs 15 residues. CDR3 amino acids: CASSQAGGNTGELFF. In DNA form, the CDR3 reads TGCGCCAGCAGCCAAGCCGGGGGGAACACCGGGGAGCTGTTTTTT.

CDR3 residues: CASSLEAGEAFF. The CDR3 region has the DNA TGTGCCAGCAGTTTAGAAGCCGGTGAAGCTTTCTTT. V usage is TRBV12-3 or TRBV12-4 and J usage is TRBJ1-1; D gene ambiguous. This CDR3 has 12 residues. V was pared by 1 base and J by 7 bases, with 7 bases between.

The chain couples TRBV6-5 to TRBJ2-5; TRBD1 matches 7 bases. The length of the CDR3 is 14 residues. Germline assignment: CDR1 MNHEY and CDR2 SVGAGI. Germline trimming cut 2 bases from V and 3 bases from J; bases unmatched to any gene: 3. CDR3 loop: CASSYRGTEETQYF. CDR3 nucleotides: TGTGCCAGCAGTTACCGTGGGACAGAAGAGACCCAGTACTTC.

This clone has a single count. The rearrangement joins TRBV12-3 or TRBV12-4 to TRBJ2-1, with 7 bases matching TRBD1. This CDR3 is 13 amino acids long. Trimming removed 5 bases from V and 6 bases from J; junction bases left unmatched: 4. The CDR3 DNA reads as TGTGCCAGCAGTGCCGACAGGGTCAATGAGCAGTTCTTC. Encoded protein: CASSADRVNEQFF.

The chain employs TRBV7-2 and TRBJ2-1, with D possibly matching TRBD2 (6 bases). CDR1 is SGHTA and CDR2 is FQGNSA in the germline V gene. The V and J ends lost 1 base and 1 base respectively, with 8 bases between them. The CDR3 loop spans 15 amino acids. The CDR3 DNA reads as TGTGCCAGCAGCTTAGGCGGGGAATCCTACAATGAGCAGTTCTTC. Amino acid sequence: CASSLGGESYNEQFF.

The gene calls are TRBV7-9 and TRBJ2-5, with D perhaps TRBD1 (5 bases). V dropped 6 bases and J dropped 0 bases, with 11 bases sitting between them. Germline V lookup: CDR1 SEHNR, CDR2 FQNEAQ (reference sequence). There are 14 residues in the CDR3. This CDR3 is CASRSSGNQETQYF. Here the CDR3 DNA reads TGTGCCAGCAGGTCCTCAGGGAACCAAGAGACCCAGTACTTC.

The V call is TRBV10-3, the J call TRBJ2-3; TRBD2 matches at 14 bases. This CDR3 has 16 residues. Germline CDR1 is ENHRY and CDR2 is SYGVKD. The trim removed 3 bases at V and 3 bases at J, leaving 2 bases unmatched. CDR3: CAISDRLAGGTDTQYF. In nucleotides, the CDR3 is TGTGCCATCAGTGACCGACTAGCGGGAGGGACAGATACGCAGTATTTT.